The T cell receptor (beta chain) described here comes from a study of T cell changes during pregnancy in multiple sclerosis (dated by TCRdb to about 2019). Regarding the research as a whole: In women with multiple sclerosis, the researchers looked at how the T cell repertoire shifted as pregnancy progressed.

V is shortened by 6 bases, J by 0 bases, and the region joining them spans 15 bases. The CDR3 goes from the cysteine to the phenylalanine over 15 residues. Only the CDR3 part of the read is kept: 45 bases, read in frame from the first base. The germline V gene yields MDHEN for CDR1 and SYDVKM for CDR2. A remark on this clone: Its antigen specificity is not known. No much larger clonotype is one base removed from it; base qualities were not supplied.

Libraries were prepared through the immunoSEQ multiplex PCR assay. In its TCRdb copy, this immuneACCESS table keeps in-frame sequences only and misses some clones. Where compared with another copy, unresolved V genes explain less than half of these, and the others have no known cause. The sample has over 50,000 clones on record, about 92% of them singletons. The ten largest clonotypes hold around 1.9% of the sample. The TCR was taken from a female donor with multiple sclerosis, enrolled in a pregnancy study. Sequencing used peripheral blood, obtained in the second trimester of pregnancy. Here the chain combines TRBV28 and TRBJ2-7; the D gene is perhaps TRBD2, from 6 matching bases. The nucleotide sequence reads as follows: TGTGCCAGCAGCCCACTAGCATTAAGCTCCTACGAGCAGTACTTC. This gives the protein CASSPLALSSYEQYF. Here the CDR3 is joined to the reference TRBV28 and TRBJ2-7 genes, and the full variable domain is: DVKVTQSSRYLVKRTGEKVFLECVQDMDHENMFWYRQDPGLGLRLIYFSYDVKMKEKGDIPEGYSVSREKKERFSLILESASTNQTSMYLCASSPLALSSYEQYFGPGTRLTVT.